The TCR beta chain under discussion was sequenced for a study of T-cell reconstitution after alpha-beta-depleted transplantation in children. In its sample, this clonotype was seen many times. Its antigen remains unknown. Study-wide results and caveats: At around two months after transplant, the alpha-beta T cells were reportedly derived from several hundred expanded clones that came from non-depleted graft cells. Several patients had high TCRbeta diversity at day 60; it came from surviving recipient T cells and thymic progenitors. By one year post-transplant, T-cell counts and diversity largely arose from T cells that were newly produced.

Unique molecular identifiers were used in preparing the TCRbeta library. TCRdb called the PCR reads again in MiXCR, with one record for every CDR3 protein. Here the sample spans fewer than 250,000 distinct CDR3 sequences, roughly 8.2% being singletons. The receptor was derived from a male patient younger than 18 who had a stem cell transplant for acute lymphoblastic leukemia, so the T cells may come from the graft donor. The sample was PBMCs, mostly from graft donor cells, taken 180 days after TCRalphabeta/CD19-depleted stem cell transplant.

The CDR3 loop reads CASRDRGSLSNQPQHF. The CDR3 DNA follows: TGTGCCAGCAGGGACAGGGGGTCCCTTAGCAATCAGCCCCAGCATTTT. This chain joins TRBV28 and TRBJ1-5, with 10 bases lining up with TRBD1. Unmatched junction bases numbered 5, after V lost 6 bases and J lost 0 bases. There are 16 residues in the CDR3. Germline CDR1 and CDR2: MDHEN and SYDVKM.